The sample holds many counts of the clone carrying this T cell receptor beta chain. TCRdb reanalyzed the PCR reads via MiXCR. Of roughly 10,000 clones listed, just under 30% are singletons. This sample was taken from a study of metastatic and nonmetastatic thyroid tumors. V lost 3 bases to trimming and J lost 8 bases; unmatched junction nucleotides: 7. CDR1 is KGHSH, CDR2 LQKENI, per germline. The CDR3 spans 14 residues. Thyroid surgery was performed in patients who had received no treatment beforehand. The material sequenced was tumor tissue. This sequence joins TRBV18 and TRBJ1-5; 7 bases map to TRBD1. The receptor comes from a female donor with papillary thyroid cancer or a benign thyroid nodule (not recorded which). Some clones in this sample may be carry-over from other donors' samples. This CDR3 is CASSPTGTLEPQHF. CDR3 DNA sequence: TGTGCCAGCTCACCGACAGGGACGCTGGAGCCCCAGCATTTT.